A selection of T cell receptor beta chains follows, all from one sample in a study of vaccination and CD4 T cells after COVID-19. Via MiXCR, TCRdb re-called the PCR reads, giving one row per CDR3 protein. The sample records around 20,000 distinct CDR3 sequences, around 57% being singletons. The sequenced sample was CD4+ T cells from blood, obtained before SARS-CoV-2 vaccination. All receptors derive from a human donor who had recovered from COVID-19. Each CDR3 is given with its conserved first and last residue. Fields, in order: clone size, J gene, V gene, D gene, CDR3 DNA, CDR3 protein. A D gene is named only where the DNA matches it firmly. Clone size appears in some rows only: once, few, many, or a class for an expanded clone.

NA TRBJ1-1 TRBV21-1 NA TGTGCCAGCAGGACGGGGGGTGAAGCTTTCTTT CASRTGGEAFF
NA TRBJ2-1 TRBV7-3 TRBD2 TGTGCCAGCCATTATCCGGGACTAGCGGGACCTAGCTCCTACAATGAGCAGTTCTTC CASHYPGLAGPSSYNEQFF
NA TRBJ1-5 TRBV19 NA TGTGCCAGTAGTATTGGGCTCGAGCAGCCCCAGCATTTT CASSIGLEQPQHF
NA TRBJ1-5 TRBV2 NA TGTGCCAGCAGCCAGATTTTTAGCAATCAGCCCCAGCATTTT CASSQIFSNQPQHF
NA TRBJ2-2 TRBV6-2/TRBV6-3 NA TGTGCCAGCAGTTACGGGTGGTCAGCGGCCGGGGAGCTGTTTTTT CASSYGWSAAGELFF
NA TRBJ1-6 TRBV6-1 NA TGTGCCAGCAGTGAATGGGCGGGAAATTCACCCCTCCACTTT CASSEWAGNSPLHF
few TRBJ1-5 TRBV20-1 NA TGCAGTGCTAGTCTTAGCAATCAGCCCCAGCATTTT CSASLSNQPQHF
NA TRBJ2-5 TRBV15 TRBD1 TGTGCCACCAGCAGAGATGGCCGACAGGGGGGGACCCAGTACTTC CATSRDGRQGGTQYF
few TRBJ2-5 TRBV6-2/TRBV6-3 NA TGTGCCAGCAGGACCCCCAGGGCCGAACAGACCCAGTACTTC CASRTPRAEQTQYF
few TRBJ2-7 TRBV2 NA TGTGCCAGCATGTCCTACGAGCAGTACTTC CASMSYEQYF
NA TRBJ2-7 TRBV14 NA TGTGCCAGCAGCCAAGATCACAGGGCTAGCGCCTACGAGCAGTACTTC CASSQDHRASAYEQYF
NA TRBJ1-1 TRBV6-1 TRBD1 TGTGCCAGCAGCTTTACCCCATCAGGGGGCACTGAAGCTTTCTTT CASSFTPSGGTEAFF
NA TRBJ1-6 TRBV6-4 NA TGTGCCAGCAGCGACAGGTCTAATTCACCCCTCCACTTT CASSDRSNSPLHF
NA TRBJ1-6 TRBV6-2/TRBV6-3 NA TGTGCCAGCAGTTCTATCATCCTTAATTCACCCCTCCACTTT CASSSIILNSPLHF
few TRBJ1-2 TRBV7-2 TRBD1 TGTGCCAGCAGTCCACCAACGACAGGGAACTATGGCTACACCTTC CASSPPTTGNYGYTF
once TRBJ2-1 TRBV24-1 NA TGTGCCACCAGTAGGTACAATGAGCAGCTCTTC CATSRYNEQLF
NA TRBJ1-5 TRBV12-3/TRBV12-4 NA TGTGCCAGCAGTTTTCAGGGGTCGGGCCAGCCCCAGCATTTT CASSFQGSGQPQHF
NA TRBJ1-1 TRBV18 NA TGTGCCAGCTCACCACGGGCACTGGAGGCTTTCTTT CASSPRALEAFF
few TRBJ1-2 TRBV20-1 TRBD1 TGCAGTGCTAGAGATCGGATAGGTGTTACGGGACAGGGTAATATAAACTATGGCTACACCTTC CSARDRIGVTGQGNINYGYTF
NA TRBJ2-7 TRBV6-2/TRBV6-3 NA TGTGCCAGCACCCCTGGACAGAGCTACGAGCAGTACTTC CASTPGQSYEQYF
few TRBJ1-5 TRBV11-1 NA TGTGCCAGCAGCCCAGGACCGAATCAGCCCCAGCATTTT CASSPGPNQPQHF
NA TRBJ2-3 TRBV19 TRBD1 TGTGCCACCACACCGACAGGGGGCGCATCAGATACGCAGTATTTT CATTPTGGASDTQYF
once TRBJ1-2 TRBV6-1 NA TGTGCCAGCAGCCCACAGGAGTACTATGGCTACACCTTC CASSPQEYYGYTF
NA TRBJ2-5 TRBV5-1 NA TGCGCCAGCAGCTACGTAAACAGAGAGTTCAGGACCCAGTACTTC CASSYVNREFRTQYF
few TRBJ1-5 TRBV20-1 NA TGCAGTGCTAGAGATGGGGTCTCGCATCAGCCCCAGCATTTT CSARDGVSHQPQHF
few TRBJ1-5 TRBV19 TRBD1 TGTGCCAGTAGTATCTCGCAGGGGGGATTTAGGAGCAATCAGCCCCAGCATTTT CASSISQGGFRSNQPQHF
NA TRBJ2-5 TRBV4-1 NA TGCGCCGGCAGCCAAGATCGGCAGGGGTCCCTTCCGGAGACCCAGTACTTC CAGSQDRQGSLPETQYF
NA TRBJ1-5 TRBV6-1 TRBD1 TGTGCCAGCAGACGACAGGGTGCCCATCAGCCCCAGCATTTT CASRRQGAHQPQHF
few TRBJ2-4 TRBV27 TRBD2 TGTGCCAGCAGTTCACGACTAGCGGGAGGTCACATTCAGTACTTC CASSSRLAGGHIQYF
few TRBJ1-1 TRBV25-1 NA TGTGCCAGCAGTGAATCGGGCAGGGCATTTTACACTGAAGCTTTCTTT CASSESGRAFYTEAFF
few TRBJ2-7 TRBV24-1 NA TGTGCCACCAGTGAAGGGGGCTCCTACGAGCAGTACTTC CATSEGGSYEQYF
NA TRBJ2-6 TRBV4-2 NA TGTGCCAGCAGCCAAGATCTGATACGGAGCTCTGGGGCCAACGTCCTGACTTTC CASSQDLIRSSGANVLTF
NA TRBJ2-5 TRBV12-3/TRBV12-4 NA TGTGCCAGCAGTTTAATGACTAGCCAAGAGACCCAGTACTTC CASSLMTSQETQYF
few TRBJ1-5 TRBV20-1 TRBD1 TGCAGTGCTATCGGGACAGGGGGCTTGGGCAATCAGCCCCAGCATTTT CSAIGTGGLGNQPQHF
few TRBJ2-1 TRBV6-5 NA TGTGCCAGCAGATACGACTCCTACAATGAGCAGTTCTTC CASRYDSYNEQFF
NA TRBJ2-7 TRBV7-8 TRBD2 TGTGCCAGCAGCTTAGTCCTAGCGGGACCCTACGAGCAGTACTTC CASSLVLAGPYEQYF
NA TRBJ2-5 TRBV5-8 NA TGTGCCAGCAGCTTGGAGCAGGGGCGGAGGGAGACCCAGTACTTC CASSLEQGRRETQYF
NA TRBJ1-5 TRBV20-1 NA TGCAGTGCCTCGGGGAGCGCCCGGGATCAGCCCCAGCATTTT CSASGSARDQPQHF
NA TRBJ2-3 TRBV20-1 NA TGCAGTGCTAGAGACCAGGGACGGAGGTCAGATACGCAGTATTTT CSARDQGRRSDTQYF
NA TRBJ2-7 TRBV2 NA TGTGCCAGCCGACTCAGGGTTTCCGAGCAGTACTTC CASRLRVSEQYF
NA TRBJ2-5 TRBV7-8 TRBD1 TGTGCCAGCAGCAGGGGGCTAGGAGAGACCCAGTACTTC CASSRGLGETQYF
few TRBJ2-3 TRBV7-3 NA TGTGCCAGCAGCCAGGGACGCAGCACAGATACGCAGTATTTT CASSQGRSTDTQYF
NA TRBJ2-5 TRBV20-1 NA TGCAGTGCTAGAGGGGTAGGGGTTCGGGGAGAGACCCAGTACTTC CSARGVGVRGETQYF
NA TRBJ1-5 TRBV5-3 TRBD1 TGTGCCAGCAGCTTGGACAGGGGGCGCAATCAGCCCCAGCATTTT CASSLDRGRNQPQHF
NA TRBJ1-5 TRBV6-1 TRBD1 TGTGCCAGCAGTGGCCGTTGGCAGGGGGGCGGTGGAGGCAATCAGCCCCAGCATTTT CASSGRWQGGGGGNQPQHF